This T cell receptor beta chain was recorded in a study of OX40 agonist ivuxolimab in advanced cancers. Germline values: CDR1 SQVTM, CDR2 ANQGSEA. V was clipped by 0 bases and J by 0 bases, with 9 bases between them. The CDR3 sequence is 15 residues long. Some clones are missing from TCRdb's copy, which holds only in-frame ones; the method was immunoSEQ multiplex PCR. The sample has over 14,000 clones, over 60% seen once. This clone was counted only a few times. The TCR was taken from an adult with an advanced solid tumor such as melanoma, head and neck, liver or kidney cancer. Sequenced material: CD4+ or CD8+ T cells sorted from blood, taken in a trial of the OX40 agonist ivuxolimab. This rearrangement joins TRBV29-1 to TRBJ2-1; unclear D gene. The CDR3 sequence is CSVEDERSSYNEQFF. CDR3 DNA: TGCAGCGTTGAAGATGAACGCAGCTCCTACAATGAGCAGTTCTTC.